The clone carrying this T cell receptor (beta chain) was seen more than once but under ten times. Its matching antigen is unknown. These data belong to a study of response to subunit inactivated influenza vaccine. Broader study findings: Each seasonal influenza vaccination recruits few new T cells, the authors suggested.

This CDR3 is 15 amino acids long. Germline loops: CDR1 MNHNS, CDR2 SASEGT. Trimming took off 0 bases at V and 7 bases at J, with 14 bases between the two ends. Using its own MiXCR run on the RT-PCR reads, TCRdb lists one record per CDR3 protein. The top ten clones hold roughly a tenth of a sample with about 800,000 distinct CDR3 sequences, approximately 21% of them seen once. The V gene is TRBV6-1, the J gene TRBJ2-3; D uncertain. The input for sequencing was PBMCs from blood, taken 4 to 6 days after vaccination. The receptor's source is a man aged 50-60 years who received an inactivated influenza vaccine. The CDR3 loop is CASSEARTPDYTQYF. Written as DNA, the CDR3 is TGTGCCAGCAGTGAAGCTAGGACCCCTGATTATACGCAGTATTTT.